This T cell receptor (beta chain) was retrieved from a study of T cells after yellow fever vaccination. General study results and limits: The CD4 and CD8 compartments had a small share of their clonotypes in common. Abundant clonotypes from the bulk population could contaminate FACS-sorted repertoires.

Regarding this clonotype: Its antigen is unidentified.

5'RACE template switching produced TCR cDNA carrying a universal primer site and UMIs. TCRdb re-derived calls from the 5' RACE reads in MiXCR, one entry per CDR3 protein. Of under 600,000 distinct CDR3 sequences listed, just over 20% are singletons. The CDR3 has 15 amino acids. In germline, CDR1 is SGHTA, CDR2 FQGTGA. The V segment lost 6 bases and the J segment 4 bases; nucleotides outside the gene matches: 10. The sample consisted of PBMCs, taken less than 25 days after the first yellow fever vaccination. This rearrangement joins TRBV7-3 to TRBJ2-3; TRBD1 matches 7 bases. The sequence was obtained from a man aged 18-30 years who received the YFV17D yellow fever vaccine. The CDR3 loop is CASSFTGEIADTQYF. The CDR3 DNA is TGTGCCAGCAGTTTTACAGGGGAGATCGCAGATACGCAGTATTTT.